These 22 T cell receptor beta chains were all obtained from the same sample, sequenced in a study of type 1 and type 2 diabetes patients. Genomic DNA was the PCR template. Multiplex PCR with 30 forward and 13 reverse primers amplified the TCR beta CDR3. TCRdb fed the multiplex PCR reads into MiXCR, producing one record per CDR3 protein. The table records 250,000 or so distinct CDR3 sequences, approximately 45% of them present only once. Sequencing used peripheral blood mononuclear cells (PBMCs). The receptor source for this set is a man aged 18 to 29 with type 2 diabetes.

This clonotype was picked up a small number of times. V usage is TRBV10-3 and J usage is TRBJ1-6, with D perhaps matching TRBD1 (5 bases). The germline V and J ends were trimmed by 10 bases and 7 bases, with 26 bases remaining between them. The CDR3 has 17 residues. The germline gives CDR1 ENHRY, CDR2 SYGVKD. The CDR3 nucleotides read TGTGCCAGCAGGGACCCGCAAAGGGGAGGGGACAATTCACCCCTCCACTTT. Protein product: CASRDPQRGGDNSPLHF.

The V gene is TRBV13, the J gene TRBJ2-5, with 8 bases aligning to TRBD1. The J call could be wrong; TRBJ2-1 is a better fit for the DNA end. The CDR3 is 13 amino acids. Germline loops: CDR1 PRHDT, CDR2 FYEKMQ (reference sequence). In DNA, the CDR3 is TGTGCCAGCAGCGTGGGGACAGGCCATGAGCAGTTCTTC. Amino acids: CASSVGTGHEQFF.

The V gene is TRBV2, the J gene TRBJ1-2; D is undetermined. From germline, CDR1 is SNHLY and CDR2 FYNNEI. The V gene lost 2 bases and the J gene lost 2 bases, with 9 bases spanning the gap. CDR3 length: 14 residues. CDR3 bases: TGTGCCAGCAGTGAACTGGGGATAAACTATGGCTACACCTTC. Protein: CASSELGINYGYTF.

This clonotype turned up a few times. CDR3 sequence (DNA): TGTGCCAGCAGTCCAGGACAGGGCAGGGAGCAGTACTTC. Its translation is CASSPGQGREQYF. This chain links TRBV27 with TRBJ2-7; 8 positions match TRBD1. V lost 5 bases and J lost 7; bases outside the gene matches: 7. The V gene's germline CDR1 is MNHEY and CDR2 SMNVEV (reference sequence). This CDR3 comprises 13 residues.

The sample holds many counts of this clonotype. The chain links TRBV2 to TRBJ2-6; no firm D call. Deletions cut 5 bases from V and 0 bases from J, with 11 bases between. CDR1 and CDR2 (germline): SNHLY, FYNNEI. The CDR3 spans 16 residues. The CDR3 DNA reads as TGTGCCAGCAGTAGAGAGGTTCTCTCTGGGGCCAACGTCCTGACTTTC. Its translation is CASSREVLSGANVLTF. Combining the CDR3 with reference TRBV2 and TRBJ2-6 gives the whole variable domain EPEVTQTPSHQVTQMGQEVILRCVPISNHLYFYWYRQILGQKVEFLVSFYNNEISEKSEIFDDQFSVERPDGSNFTLKIRSTKLEDSAMYFCASSREVLSGANVLTFGAGSRLTVL.

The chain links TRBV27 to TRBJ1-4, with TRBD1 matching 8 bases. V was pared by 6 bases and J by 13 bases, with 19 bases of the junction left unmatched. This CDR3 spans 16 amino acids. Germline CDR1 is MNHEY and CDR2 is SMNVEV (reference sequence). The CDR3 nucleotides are TGTGCCAGCAGAATTCCTCAGGGGGCTATGAAATCGGGACTGTTTTTT. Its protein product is CASRIPQGAMKSGLFF.

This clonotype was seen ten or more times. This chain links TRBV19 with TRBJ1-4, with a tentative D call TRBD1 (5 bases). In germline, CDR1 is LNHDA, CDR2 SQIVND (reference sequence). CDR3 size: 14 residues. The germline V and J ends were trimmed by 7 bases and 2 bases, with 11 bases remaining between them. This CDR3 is CASNQGDTNEKLFF. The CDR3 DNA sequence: TGTGCCAGTAATCAGGGTGACACTAATGAAAAACTGTTTTTT.

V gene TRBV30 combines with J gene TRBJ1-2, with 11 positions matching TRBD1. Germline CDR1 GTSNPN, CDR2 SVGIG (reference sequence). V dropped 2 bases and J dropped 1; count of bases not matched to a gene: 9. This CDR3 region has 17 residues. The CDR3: CAWSWTGGAVSNYGYTF. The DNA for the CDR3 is TGTGCCTGGAGTTGGACAGGGGGCGCGGTAAGTAACTATGGCTACACCTTC.

The CDR3 protein is CASSSPATGRTYEQYF. CDR3 nucleotide sequence: TGTGCCAGCAGCTCCCCGGCAACGGGCAGGACCTACGAGCAGTACTTC. The chain employs TRBV7-9 and TRBJ2-7; D gene ambiguous. This CDR3 region has 16 residues. The V end lost 4 bases, the J end lost 2 bases, and 18 bases lay between the germline ends. Germline V lookup: CDR1 SEHNR, CDR2 FQNEAQ (reference sequence).

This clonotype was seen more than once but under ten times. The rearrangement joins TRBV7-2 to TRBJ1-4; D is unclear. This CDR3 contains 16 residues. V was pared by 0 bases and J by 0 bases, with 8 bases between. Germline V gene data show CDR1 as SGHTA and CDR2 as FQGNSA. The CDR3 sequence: CASSLASTATNEKLFF. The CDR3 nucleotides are TGTGCCAGCAGCTTAGCGAGTACAGCAACTAATGAAAAACTGTTTTTT.

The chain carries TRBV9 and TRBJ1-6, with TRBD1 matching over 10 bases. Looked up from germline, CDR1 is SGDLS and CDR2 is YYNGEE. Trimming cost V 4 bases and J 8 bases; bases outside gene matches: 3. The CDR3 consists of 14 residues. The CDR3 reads CASSQGTGDSPLHF. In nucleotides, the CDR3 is TGTGCCAGCAGCCAAGGGACAGGGGATTCACCCCTCCACTTT.

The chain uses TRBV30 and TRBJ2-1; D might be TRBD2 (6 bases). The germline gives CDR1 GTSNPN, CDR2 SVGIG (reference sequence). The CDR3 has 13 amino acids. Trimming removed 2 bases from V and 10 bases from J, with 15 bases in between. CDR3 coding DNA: TGTGCCTGGAGTATGGGAGGACCCGACGAGCAGTTCTTC. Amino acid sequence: CAWSMGGPDEQFF.

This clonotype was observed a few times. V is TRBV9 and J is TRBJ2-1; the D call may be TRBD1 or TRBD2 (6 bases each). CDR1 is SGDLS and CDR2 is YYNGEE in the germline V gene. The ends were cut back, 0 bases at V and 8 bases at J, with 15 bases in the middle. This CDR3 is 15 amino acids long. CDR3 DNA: TGTGCCAGCAGCGTAGGAGGGGGGACAAACGATGAGCAGTTCTTC. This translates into CASSVGGGTNDEQFF. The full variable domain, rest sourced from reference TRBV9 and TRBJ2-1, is DSGVTQTPKHLITATGQRVTLRCSPRSGDLSVYWYQQSLDQGLQFLIQYYNGEERAKGNILERFSAQQFPDLHSELNLSSLELGDSALYFCASSVGGGTNDEQFFGPGTRLTVL.

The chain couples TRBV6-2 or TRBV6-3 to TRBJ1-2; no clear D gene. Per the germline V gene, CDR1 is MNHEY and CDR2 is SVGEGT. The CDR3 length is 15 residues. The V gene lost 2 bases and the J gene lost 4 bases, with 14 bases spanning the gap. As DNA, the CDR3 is TGTGCCAGCAGTTACAGCGCCGGAAGTTTCTATGGCTACACCTTC. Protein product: CASSYSAGSFYGYTF.

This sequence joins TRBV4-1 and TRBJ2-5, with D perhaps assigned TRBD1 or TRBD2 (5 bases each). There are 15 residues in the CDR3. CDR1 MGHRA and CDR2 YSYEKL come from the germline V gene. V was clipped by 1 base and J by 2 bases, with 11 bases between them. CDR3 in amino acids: CASSQGSGAQETQYF. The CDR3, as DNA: TGCGCCAGCAGCCAAGGATCCGGGGCACAAGAGACCCAGTACTTC.

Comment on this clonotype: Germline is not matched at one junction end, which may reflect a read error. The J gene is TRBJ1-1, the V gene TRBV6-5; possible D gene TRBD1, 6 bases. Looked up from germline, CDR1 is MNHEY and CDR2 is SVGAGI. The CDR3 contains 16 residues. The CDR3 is CASSEVGGTGNTEAIF. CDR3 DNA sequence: TGTGCCAGCAGTGAAGTAGGGGGGACCGGGAACACTGAAGCTATCTTT.

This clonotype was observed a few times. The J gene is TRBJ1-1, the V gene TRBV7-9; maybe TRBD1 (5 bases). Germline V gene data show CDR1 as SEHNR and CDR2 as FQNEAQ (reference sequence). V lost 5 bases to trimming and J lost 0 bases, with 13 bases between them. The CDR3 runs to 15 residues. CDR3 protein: CASSHLGRVNTEAFF. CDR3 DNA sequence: TGTGCCAGCAGCCACCTGGGACGGGTGAACACTGAAGCTTTCTTT.

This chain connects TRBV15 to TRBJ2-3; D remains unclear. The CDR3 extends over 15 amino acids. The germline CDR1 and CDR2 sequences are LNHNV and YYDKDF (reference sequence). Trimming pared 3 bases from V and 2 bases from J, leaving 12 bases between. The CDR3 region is CATSSAKGFTDTQYF. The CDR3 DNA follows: TGTGCCACCAGCAGTGCCAAAGGATTCACAGATACGCAGTATTTT.

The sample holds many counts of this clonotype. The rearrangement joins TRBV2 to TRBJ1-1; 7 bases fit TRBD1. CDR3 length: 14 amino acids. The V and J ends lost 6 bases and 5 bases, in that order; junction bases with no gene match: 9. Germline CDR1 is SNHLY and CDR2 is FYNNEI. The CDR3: CASSGRQGRTEAFF. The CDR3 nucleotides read TGTGCCAGCAGCGGGCGACAGGGCAGGACTGAAGCTTTCTTT.

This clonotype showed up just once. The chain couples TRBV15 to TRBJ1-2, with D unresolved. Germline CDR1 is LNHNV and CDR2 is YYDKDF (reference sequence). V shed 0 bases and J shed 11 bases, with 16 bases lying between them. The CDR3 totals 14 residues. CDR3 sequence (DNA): TGTGCCACCAGCAGAGATGCGACAAATGGAGGATACACCTTC. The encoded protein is CATSRDATNGGYTF.

CDR3 region: CASSDTSGSYEQYF. The CDR3 nucleotides are TGTGCCAGCAGTGACACTAGCGGGAGCTACGAGCAGTACTTC. The chain combines TRBV25-1 with TRBJ2-7; 11 bases match TRBD2. The CDR3 loop spans 14 amino acids. The junction had 1 base not matched to a gene; V was cut back by 3 bases and J by 3 bases. CDR1 and CDR2 (germline): MGHDK, SYGVNS.

CDR3 nucleotides: TGTGCCAGCAGCTTCGGGGTTAATGAAAAACTGTTTTTT. This translates into CASSFGVNEKLFF. The rearrangement links TRBV7-9 to TRBJ1-4; D remains unclear. CDR3 length equals 13 residues. CDR1 SEHNR and CDR2 FQNEAQ come from the germline V gene (reference sequence). Trimming pared 3 bases from V and 4 bases from J, leaving 6 bases between. Filled out from reference TRBV7-9 and TRBJ1-4, the complete variable domain reads DTGVSQNPRHKITKRGQNVTFRCDPISEHNRLYWYRQTLGQGPEFLTYFQNEAQLEKSRLLSDRFSAERPKGSFSTLEIQRTEQGDSAMYLCASSFGVNEKLFFGSGTQLSVL.